This TCR beta chain was found in a study of regulatory T cells in long-lasting Graves disease. General study points: Comparison showed that persistent patients shared more public clonotypes (2,741) than new patients (966).

This clonotype has only a few counts. Its antigen is not identified. Arm-PCR of CDR3 regions and iRepertoire HTBI primers were used to build TCR beta libraries. TCRdb analysed the multiplex PCR reads with MiXCR anew, one entry per CDR3 protein. The sample records some 370,000 distinct CDR3 sequences, around 21% being singletons. Time point specified: persistent/refractory GD, antithyroid drugs over 5 years with positive TRAb. RNA extracted from PBMCs served as the sequencing template. The CDR3 spans 14 residues. V dropped 1 base and J dropped 9 bases, with 16 bases sitting between them. From germline, CDR1 is DFQATT and CDR2 SNEGSKA (reference sequence).

The sequence was obtained from a female donor with Graves disease. V and J are TRBV20-1 and TRBJ2-1; D call uncertain. Source: peripheral blood mononuclear cells (PBMCs), taken when the disease was refractory, from a patient treated with antithyroid drugs. The CDR3 region is CSARAGYSPPEQFF. CDR3 coding DNA: TGCAGTGCTAGAGCGGGCTATAGCCCCCCTGAGCAGTTCTTC.